One sample yielded the 14 T cell receptor beta chains listed below, sequenced in a study of response to subunit inactivated influenza vaccine. One entry per CDR3 protein results from TCRdb running MiXCR on the RT-PCR reads. The sample contains 500,000 or so distinct CDR3 sequences, 16% of which appear only once. The specimen was CD4+ T cells sorted from PBMCs, collected approximately 25 months after vaccination. The receptors derive from a man aged 45-69 years who received an inactivated influenza vaccine.

This clonotype was counted only a few times. This chain connects TRBV6-5 to TRBJ2-2; possible D gene TRBD1, 5 bases. With 0 bases removed from V and 6 bases from J, the gap between germline ends came to 11 bases. Germline CDR1 MNHEY, CDR2 SVGAGI. The length of the CDR3 is 15 residues. The CDR3 spells CASSYSPGLPGELFF. CDR3 DNA sequence: TGTGCCAGCAGTTACTCGCCAGGGTTACCCGGGGAGCTGTTTTTT.

This chain connects TRBV18 to TRBJ2-7; the match to TRBD1 covers 10 bases. CDR1 and CDR2 from the germline V gene are KGHSH and LQKENI. J lost 4 bases, V lost 4 bases, and 7 bases had no gene match. The CDR3 is 15 amino acids. The CDR3 sequence: CASSQRQGAFYEQYF. DNA of the CDR3: TGTGCCAGCTCACAAAGACAGGGGGCTTTTTACGAGCAGTACTTC.

This chain joins TRBV3-1 and TRBJ2-4, with D tentatively TRBD2 (5 bases). V lost 4 bases and J 9 bases, leaving 16 bases between the germline ends. Germline loops: CDR1 LGHDT, CDR2 YNNKEL (reference sequence). The CDR3 covers 14 residues. CDR3 residues: CASSPGMARGIQYF. In DNA, the CDR3 is TGTGCCAGCAGCCCCGGTATGGCCCGGGGCATTCAGTACTTC.

The chain combines TRBV20-1 with TRBJ2-5; a weak D match, TRBD2 (6 bases). The CDR3 runs 15 residues. Germline lookup yields CDR1 DFQATT and CDR2 SNEGSKA (reference sequence). The V and J ends lost 0 bases and 1 base respectively, with 12 bases between them. The CDR3 bases are TGCAGTGCTAGAGATCTAGCGATAATCCAAGAGACCCAGTACTTC. This codes for CSARDLAIIQETQYF.

The chain combines TRBV20-1 with TRBJ2-7, with a possible D match to TRBD1 (6 bases). The V end lost 0 bases, the J end lost 4 bases, and 13 bases lay between the germline ends. This CDR3 has 14 residues. Germline V gives CDR1 DFQATT, CDR2 SNEGSKA (reference sequence). The CDR3 sequence: CSARDPYRVYEQYF. The CDR3 nucleotides read TGCAGTGCTAGAGACCCGTACAGGGTTTACGAGCAGTACTTC.

The CDR3 DNA is TGCGCCAGCAGCCGGGGACTTCCTGGCTCCTATAATTCACCCCTCCACTTT. Translation: CASSRGLPGSYNSPLHF. The chain uses TRBV4-1 and TRBJ1-6, with D possibly matching TRBD1 (5 bases). V shed 4 bases and J shed 0 bases, with 13 bases lying between them. The CDR3 runs 17 residues. From germline, CDR1 is MGHRA and CDR2 YSYEKL.

This clonotype occurred a few times. The rearrangement links TRBV7-9 to TRBJ2-5, with D possibly matching TRBD2 (6 bases). Trimming took off 2 bases at V and 2 bases at J, with 18 bases between the two ends. CDR1 is SEHNR, CDR2 FQNEAQ, per germline (reference sequence). The CDR3 contains 17 residues. CDR3 sequence reads: CASSLKSRRDSQETQYF. CDR3 DNA sequence: TGTGCCAGCAGCTTAAAGTCTCGGCGGGACTCACAAGAGACCCAGTACTTC.

This clonotype appeared a few times. V and J are TRBV20-1 and TRBJ2-3; D unresolved. Trimming cost V 2 bases and J 0 bases, with 6 bases left between them. This CDR3 is built from 13 residues. Germline V gives CDR1 DFQATT, CDR2 SNEGSKA (reference sequence). CDR3 coding DNA: TGCAGTGCTAGAATGGACAGCACAGATACGCAGTATTTT. This gives the protein CSARMDSTDTQYF.

V usage is TRBV10-3 and J usage is TRBJ2-3, with 7 bases identical to TRBD1. In germline, CDR1 is ENHRY, CDR2 SYGVKD. With V trimmed by 6 bases and J by 1 base, 4 bases remained unmatched. This CDR3 has 14 amino acids. CDR3 loop: CAISGDSRTDTQYF. CDR3 coding DNA: TGTGCCATCAGCGGGGACAGTCGCACAGATACGCAGTATTTT.

In its sample, this clonotype was seen a few times. V is TRBV4-3 and J is TRBJ2-3; D remains unclear. This CDR3 spans 14 amino acids. V lost 3 bases, J lost 3 bases, and 10 bases lay in between. Germline V gene lookup returns CDR1 LGHNA and CDR2 YSLEER. As DNA, the CDR3 is TGCGCCAGCAGCCAGCAAGCGCCTACAGATACGCAGTATTTT. Its protein is CASSQQAPTDTQYF.

This clonotype was detected a few times. The gene calls are TRBV29-1 and TRBJ1-1; D gene ambiguous. Trimming cost V 3 bases and J 0 bases, with 11 bases left between them. Germline V gene data show CDR1 as SQVTM and CDR2 as ANQGSEA. This CDR3 is built from 14 residues. CDR3 coding DNA: TGCAGCGTTGATGGCGGCTACATGAACACTGAAGCTTTCTTT. Encoded protein: CSVDGGYMNTEAFF. The complete variable domain, with remaining parts taken from reference TRBV29-1 and TRBJ1-1, reads SAVISQKPSRDICQRGTSLTIQCQVDSQVTMMFWYRQQPGQSLTLIATANQGSEATYESGFVIDKFPISRPNLTFSTLTVSNMSPEDSSIYLCSVDGGYMNTEAFFGQGTRLTVV.

The rearrangement uses TRBV20-1 and TRBJ1-5, with a weak D call TRBD1 (6 bases). CDR1 is DFQATT, CDR2 SNEGSKA, per germline (reference sequence). The CDR3 totals 14 residues. Trimming removed 0 bases from V and 2 bases from J, with 8 bases in between. CDR3 sequence (DNA): TGCAGTGCTAGAGAATGGACAGGCAATCAGCCCCAGCATTTT. Translated, it gives CSAREWTGNQPQHF.

The chain has TRBV6-1 and TRBJ2-3; D is unclear. This CDR3 spans 14 amino acids. Germline lookup yields CDR1 MNHNS and CDR2 SASEGT. V lost 0 bases and J lost 8, with 12 bases in between. CDR3 bases: TGTGCCAGCAGTGAAGCCGGCAGAGTAGTTACGCAGTATTTT. It translates to CASSEAGRVVTQYF.

This clonotype has just a few counts. The V gene is TRBV3-1, the J gene TRBJ2-1; perhaps TRBD2 as D (5 bases). The CDR3 length is 15 residues. Germline lookup yields CDR1 LGHDT and CDR2 YNNKEL (reference sequence). Trimming removed 0 bases at V and 0 bases at J, with 6 bases between. CDR3 DNA sequence: TGTGCCAGCAGCCAAGAAACTAGCTCCTACAATGAGCAGTTCTTC. It codes for CASSQETSSYNEQFF.